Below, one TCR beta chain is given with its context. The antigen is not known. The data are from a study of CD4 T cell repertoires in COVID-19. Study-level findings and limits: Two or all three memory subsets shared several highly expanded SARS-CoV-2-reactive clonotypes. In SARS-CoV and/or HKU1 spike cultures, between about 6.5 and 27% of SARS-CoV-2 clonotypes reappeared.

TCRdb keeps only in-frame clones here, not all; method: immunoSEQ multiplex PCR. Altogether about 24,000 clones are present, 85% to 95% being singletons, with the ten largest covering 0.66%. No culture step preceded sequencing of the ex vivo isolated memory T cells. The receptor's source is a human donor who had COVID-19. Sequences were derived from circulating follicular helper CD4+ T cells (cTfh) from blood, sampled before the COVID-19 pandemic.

CDR3 region: CASSGEPQETQYF. CDR3 bases: TGTGCCAGCAGTGGAGAACCCCAAGAGACCCAGTACTTC. The V gene is TRBV6-1, the J gene TRBJ2-5; D is unresolved. This CDR3 spans 13 amino acids. V was cut by 4 bases and J by 1 base, with 7 bases left in between. Per germline, CDR1 MNHNS and CDR2 SASEGT.